This TCR beta chain emerged from a study of beta chain features in type 1 diabetes. Notes on this clone: Antigen unknown.

Study-wide findings and caveats: Insertions at VDJ junctions were less frequent in type 1 diabetes patients. These patients also deleted more nucleotides at the same junctions. Shorter TCRB CDR3s, moderately but significantly so, marked every one of the four CD4+ subsets in Type 1 diabetes patients.

The V end was cut by 0 bases, the J end by 7 bases, with 10 bases between. Germline V CDR1 and CDR2: SGDLS, YYNGEE. The CDR3 extends over 13 amino acids. Since all of the isolated RNA was reverse transcribed, expressed TCRB transcripts were what got sequenced. The data were produced by immunoSEQ multiplex PCR, yet TCRdb's version contains in-frame clones alone and is incomplete. The data contain approximately 250,000 clones, approximately 10% of them singletons. The sequenced sample consisted of naive CD4+ T cells from blood. This clonotype was sampled from a man aged 30-40 years with type 1 diabetes. The chain is built from TRBV9 and TRBJ1-2, with D perhaps TRBD1 (5 bases). The CDR3 DNA is TGTGCCAGCAGCGTAGCGGGGGACCGTGGCTACACCTTC. Translated: CASSVAGDRGYTF.